The 30 T cell receptor beta chains presented below share a single source sample, sequenced in a study of graft-versus-host responses after intestinal transplantation. Some clones are missing from TCRdb's copy, which holds only in-frame ones; the method was immunoSEQ multiplex PCR. The table shows roughly 73,000 clones, with 87% occurring only once. These receptors are not linked to any known antigen. The specimen comprised unstimulated CD8+ T cells sorted from spleen or lymph node cells, sampled before transplant. Receptor source: a human donor who was the organ donor for an intestinal transplant.

The chain joins TRBV27 to TRBJ1-2; D gene uncertain. The CDR3 totals 15 residues. Trimming shortened V by 5 bases and J by 0 bases, and 13 bases separated the two germline ends. Germline lookup yields CDR1 MNHEY and CDR2 SMNVEV (reference sequence). This CDR3 is CASSDAGVANYGYTF. The CDR3 DNA sequence: TGTGCCAGCAGTGACGCAGGAGTAGCTAACTATGGCTACACCTTC.

CDR3 in amino acids: CASSTLQGLDYGYTF. CDR3 in DNA: TGTGCCAGCAGTACCTTACAGGGGTTAGACTATGGCTACACCTTC. The genes are TRBV27 and TRBJ1-2; 7 bases match TRBD1. Germline assignment: CDR1 MNHEY and CDR2 SMNVEV (reference sequence). The CDR3 runs 15 residues. Germline trimming cut 5 bases from V and 3 bases from J; bases unmatched to any gene: 9.

J is TRBJ1-1 and V is TRBV5-5; tentative D call: TRBD1 (5 bases). Trimming shortened V by 2 bases and J by 7 bases, and 9 bases separated the two germline ends. The CDR3 is made up of 12 amino acids. CDR1 is SGHKS, CDR2 YYEKEE, per germline (reference sequence). CDR3 residues: CASSLQAIEAFF. The CDR3 coding sequence is TGTGCCAGCAGCTTACAGGCGATTGAAGCTTTCTTT.

This chain uses TRBV4-1 with TRBJ2-5; TRBD2 is a possible D gene (6 bases). Germline V lookup: CDR1 MGHRA, CDR2 YSYEKL. With 1 base removed from V and 0 bases from J, the gap between germline ends came to 9 bases. This CDR3 region has 15 residues. The CDR3 here is CASSQGWTNQETQYF. CDR3 nucleotides: TGCGCCAGCAGCCAAGGCTGGACTAACCAAGAGACCCAGTACTTC.

This chain links TRBV1 with TRBJ2-1. TRBV1 has pseudogene status. This CDR3 has 16 residues. DNA for the CDR3: TGCACCAGCAGCCAAACCCTTATGAGACCCCCCAATGAGCAGTTCTTC. Its translation: CTSSQTLMRPPNEQFF.

This clone has a handful of counts. The chain has TRBV7-9 and TRBJ2-5; 7 nucleotides agree with TRBD1. Germline loops: CDR1 SEHNR, CDR2 FQNEAQ (reference sequence). The V and J ends lost 6 bases and 5 bases, in that order; junction bases with no gene match: 18. The CDR3 has 17 residues. CDR3 DNA sequence: TGTGCCAGCAGACGACTAACCCCAGGGGGAACTACCGAGACCCAGTACTTC. Translation gives CASRRLTPGGTTETQYF.

The chain is built from TRBV27 and TRBJ1-4, with a tentative D call TRBD1 (5 bases). Germline V gene lookup returns CDR1 MNHEY and CDR2 SMNVEV (reference sequence). V lost 4 bases and J lost 3, with 9 bases in between. CDR3 length: 14 residues. The CDR3 spells CASSYGHSNEKLFF. The DNA of the CDR3 is TGTGCCAGCAGTTACGGACACTCTAATGAAAAACTGTTTTTT.

The V call is TRBV2, the J call TRBJ1-1; no clear D gene. This CDR3 contains 10 residues. V was pared by 6 bases and J by 7 bases, with 6 bases between. CDR1 SNHLY and CDR2 FYNNEI come from the germline V gene. CDR3 nucleotides: TGTGCCAGCAGGGGAGTTGAAGCTTTCTTT. It codes for CASRGVEAFF.

The V call is TRBV19, the J call TRBJ1-1; D remains ambiguous. This CDR3 has 12 residues. V gave up 5 bases and J gave up 5 bases, with 9 bases separating them. From germline, CDR1 is LNHDA and CDR2 SQIVND (reference sequence). The CDR3 is CASSQGATEAFF. The CDR3 DNA reads as TGTGCCAGTAGTCAAGGTGCAACTGAAGCTTTCTTT.

The chain carries TRBV18 and TRBJ2-5; TRBD1 is a possible D gene (5 bases). The CDR3 extends over 14 amino acids. Germline V gene lookup returns CDR1 KGHSH and CDR2 LQKENI. The V gene lost 5 bases and the J gene lost 5 bases, with 15 bases spanning the gap. CDR3 protein: CASSADILHETQYF. CDR3 sequence (DNA): TGTGCCAGCTCAGCGGACATACTCCATGAGACCCAGTACTTC.

The V and J genes are TRBV4-1 and TRBJ1-2, with D hard to call. The CDR3 has 14 amino acids. The germline CDR1 and CDR2 sequences are MGHRA and YSYEKL. The ends were cut back, 4 bases at V and 3 bases at J, with 12 bases in the middle. The CDR3 DNA is TGCGCCAGCAGCCTAGCCCGGAGTGACTATGGCTACACCTTC. This sequence encodes CASSLARSDYGYTF.

The chain employs TRBV14 and TRBJ2-3; 9 bases map to TRBD2. This CDR3 region has 16 residues. Germline CDR1 is SGHDN and CDR2 is FVKESK. V was clipped by 2 bases and J by 7 bases; unmatched bases: 10. The CDR3: CASSQSEGLARHTQYF. The CDR3 nucleotides are TGTGCCAGCAGCCAATCCGAGGGACTAGCCCGGCATACGCAGTATTTT.

The chain is built from TRBV6-5 and TRBJ2-3, with 9 bases matching TRBD1. This CDR3 region has 13 residues. The germline CDR1 and CDR2 sequences are MNHEY and SVGAGI. The V segment lost 6 bases and the J segment 4 bases; nucleotides outside the gene matches: 2. The CDR3 DNA follows: TGTGCCAGCAGGGGGACAGGGTCAGATACGCAGTATTTT. This gives the protein CASRGTGSDTQYF.

This clone was seen more than once but under ten times. The gene calls are TRBV19 and TRBJ2-7, with D maybe TRBD2 (6 bases). The germline V gene has CDR1 LNHDA and CDR2 SQIVND (reference sequence). This CDR3 has 15 amino acids. V lost 6 bases to trimming and J lost 4 bases, with 19 bases between them. The CDR3 bases are TGTGCCAGTAGCCCATGGGGCCAGGGAGGTTACGAGCAGTACTTC. This codes for CASSPWGQGGYEQYF.

The chain joins TRBV7-9 to TRBJ1-3, with no clear D. From germline, CDR1 is SEHNR and CDR2 FQNEAQ (reference sequence). V lost 5 bases to trimming and J lost 3 bases, with 17 bases between them. This CDR3 has 16 residues. The CDR3 spells CASSLTEQEDGNTIYF. In DNA, the CDR3 is TGTGCCAGCAGCCTGACCGAGCAGGAGGATGGAAACACCATATATTTT.

This clone came up once. The chain has TRBV27 and TRBJ2-2; 8 nucleotides align to TRBD1. This CDR3 comprises 15 residues. V trimming: 1 base; J trimming: 7 bases; junction bases outside the gene matches: 5. Looked up from germline, CDR1 is MNHEY and CDR2 is SMNVEV (reference sequence). Written as DNA, the CDR3 is TGTGCCAGCAGTTTATGGCAGGGGGCGAACGGGGAGCTGTTTTTT. It specifies CASSLWQGANGELFF.

Only one count was recorded for this clone. The rearrangement uses TRBV30 and TRBJ2-1; tentative D call: TRBD2 (5 bases). This CDR3 spans 15 amino acids. Germline V gene data show CDR1 as GTSNPN and CDR2 as SVGIG (reference sequence). Trimming removed 4 bases from V and 3 bases from J, with 16 bases in between. The CDR3 DNA reads TGTGCCTGGACCCAACGGGGTCAGTTCTACAATGAGCAGTTCTTC. Translation gives CAWTQRGQFYNEQFF.

The genes are TRBV6-1 and TRBJ2-5, with D possibly being TRBD2 (7 bases). CDR1 and CDR2 (germline): MNHNS, SASEGT. V lost 6 bases to trimming and J lost 5 bases, with 16 bases between them. CDR3 length: 14 residues. The CDR3 protein is CASSPTGGMETQYF. CDR3 in DNA: TGTGCCAGCAGCCCCACGGGGGGCATGGAGACCCAGTACTTC.

The rearrangement joins TRBV14 to TRBJ1-2; D may be TRBD1 (5 bases). The V and J ends lost 1 base and 2 bases respectively, with 5 bases between them. CDR3 length: 13 residues. From germline, CDR1 is SGHDN and CDR2 FVKESK. CDR3 amino acids: CASSQGGNYGYTF. The CDR3 coding sequence is TGTGCCAGCAGCCAAGGGGGGAACTATGGCTACACCTTC.

The rearrangement uses TRBV5-1 and TRBJ2-5, with TRBD1 as a possible D gene (5 bases). The CDR3 has 15 residues. Looked up from germline, CDR1 is SGHRS and CDR2 is YFSETQ. V was clipped by 5 bases and J by 2 bases, with 16 bases between them. Written as DNA, the CDR3 is TGCGCCAGCAGTGGGGCAGTCATCGGGCAAGAGACCCAGTACTTC. This sequence encodes CASSGAVIGQETQYF.

The J gene is TRBJ1-3, the V gene TRBV4-1, with TRBD1 matching 10 bases. V was clipped by 3 bases and J by 1 base; unmatched bases: 9. Germline V lookup: CDR1 MGHRA, CDR2 YSYEKL. This CDR3 has 18 amino acids. CDR3 nucleotides: TGCGCCAGCAGCCAGAAGGGGGGACAGGGGATATCTGGAAACACCATATATTTT. Translation gives CASSQKGGQGISGNTIYF.

This clone appeared once. V is TRBV19 and J is TRBJ1-2; 7 bases map to TRBD1. Germline V gene data show CDR1 as LNHDA and CDR2 as SQIVND (reference sequence). The junction had 10 bases not matched to a gene; V was cut back by 4 bases and J by 2 bases. This CDR3 comprises 16 residues. CDR3 nucleotide sequence: TGTGCCAGTAGTAGACTTAGTCGACAGGGAAACTATGGCTACACCTTC. Its translation is CASSRLSRQGNYGYTF. The full variable domain, rest sourced from reference TRBV19 and TRBJ1-2, is DGGITQSPKYLFRKEGQNVTLSCEQNLNHDAMYWYRQDPGQGLRLIYYSQIVNDFQKGDIAEGYSVSREKKESFPLTVTSAQKNPTAFYLCASSRLSRQGNYGYTFGSGTRLTVV.

This rearrangement joins TRBV6-1 to TRBJ2-7; no firm D call. The V gene lost 1 base and the J gene lost 3 bases, with 10 bases spanning the gap. Germline V gene data show CDR1 as MNHNS and CDR2 as SASEGT. The CDR3 is made up of 14 amino acids. CDR3 in amino acids: CASSEDGPVYEQYF. CDR3 nucleotide sequence: TGTGCCAGCAGTGAAGACGGACCGGTCTACGAGCAGTACTTC.

The chain has TRBV15 and TRBJ2-1, with 15 positions matching TRBD2. Germline loops: CDR1 LNHNV, CDR2 YYDKDF (reference sequence). The CDR3 totals 15 residues. The junction had 4 bases not matched to a gene; V was cut back by 7 bases and J by 6 bases. The CDR3 region is CATTGLAGGSNEQFF. The CDR3, as DNA: TGTGCCACCACCGGACTAGCGGGGGGGTCCAATGAGCAGTTCTTC.

This chain connects TRBV27 to TRBJ2-3; weak D call: TRBD2 (5 bases). V lost 4 bases and J 2 bases, leaving 13 bases between the germline ends. This CDR3 contains 15 residues. Germline V gene sequence: CDR1 MNHEY, CDR2 SMNVEV (reference sequence). The CDR3 DNA reads TGTGCCAGCAGTTCAGGACTGGAATACACAGATACGCAGTATTTT. Protein sequence: CASSSGLEYTDTQYF.

This clone showed up just a few times. The chain combines TRBV6-6 with TRBJ1-2; 7 positions match TRBD1. The CDR3 is made up of 14 amino acids. Looked up from germline, CDR1 is MNHNY and CDR2 is SVGAGI (reference sequence). With 1 base clipped from V and 8 bases from J, the junction kept 7 bases outside the gene matches. The CDR3 protein is CASSYYFQGGGYTF. In nucleotides, the CDR3 is TGTGCCAGCAGTTACTATTTCCAGGGGGGAGGCTACACCTTC.

The chain links TRBV27 to TRBJ1-2, with D uncertain. V lost 5 bases and J 0 bases, leaving 7 bases between the germline ends. CDR1 MNHEY and CDR2 SMNVEV come from the germline V gene (reference sequence). The CDR3 totals 13 residues. The CDR3: CASSHGPNYGYTF. In DNA, the CDR3 is TGTGCCAGCAGTCACGGGCCTAACTATGGCTACACCTTC.

CDR3 amino acids: CASSSGRNTEAFF. DNA of the CDR3: TGTGCCAGCAGCTCGGGCAGGAACACTGAAGCTTTCTTT. This sequence joins TRBV7-2 and TRBJ1-1; no firm D call. Germline-derived CDR1 and CDR2 are SGHTA and FQGNSA. This CDR3 is 13 amino acids long. Trimming took 4 bases from V and 1 from J, leaving 7 bases between them.

This chain uses TRBV28 with TRBJ1-2; D uncertain. The CDR3 consists of 14 residues. Germline CDR1 reads MDHEN; CDR2 reads SYDVKM. Trimming removed 7 bases at V and 6 bases at J, with 18 bases between. The CDR3 region has the DNA TGTGCCAGCAATCTTTGGGGAACCCATGATGGCTACACCTTC. It encodes CASNLWGTHDGYTF.

CDR3: CASKDPTHNEQFF. CDR3 in DNA: TGCGCCAGCAAGGACCCAACCCACAATGAGCAGTTCTTC. This chain joins TRBV5-1 and TRBJ2-1; no firm D call. This CDR3 has 13 amino acids. Per the germline V gene, CDR1 is SGHRS and CDR2 is YFSETQ. V was cut by 6 bases and J by 5 bases, with 12 bases left in between.